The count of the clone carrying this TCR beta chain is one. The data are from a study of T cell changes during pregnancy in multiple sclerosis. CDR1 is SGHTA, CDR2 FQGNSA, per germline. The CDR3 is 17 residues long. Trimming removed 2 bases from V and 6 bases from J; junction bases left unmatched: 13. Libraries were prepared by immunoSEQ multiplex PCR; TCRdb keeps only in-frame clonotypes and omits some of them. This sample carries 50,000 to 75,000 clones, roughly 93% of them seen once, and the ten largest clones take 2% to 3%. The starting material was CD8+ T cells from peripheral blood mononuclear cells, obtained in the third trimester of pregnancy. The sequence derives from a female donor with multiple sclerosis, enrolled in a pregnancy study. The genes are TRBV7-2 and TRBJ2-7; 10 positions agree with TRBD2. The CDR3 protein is CASSLTGLATPRGEQYF. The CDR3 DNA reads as TGTGCCAGCAGCTTAACGGGACTAGCGACTCCACGGGGCGAGCAGTACTTC.